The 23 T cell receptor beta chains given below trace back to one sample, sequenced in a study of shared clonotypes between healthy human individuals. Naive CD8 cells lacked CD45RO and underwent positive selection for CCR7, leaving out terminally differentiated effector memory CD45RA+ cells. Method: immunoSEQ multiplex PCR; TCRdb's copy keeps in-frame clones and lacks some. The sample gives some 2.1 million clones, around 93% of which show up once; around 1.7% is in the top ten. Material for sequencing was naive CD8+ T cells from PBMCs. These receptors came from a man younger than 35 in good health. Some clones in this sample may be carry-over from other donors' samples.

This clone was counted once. The CDR3 nucleotides read TGTGCCAGCAGTGTGGCAGGGGAAGAGACCCAGTACTTC. Residues: CASSVAGEETQYF. The rearrangement uses TRBV27 and TRBJ2-5; D might be TRBD1 (6 bases). This CDR3 contains 13 residues. Germline assignment: CDR1 MNHEY and CDR2 SMNVEV (reference sequence). Trimming removed 5 bases from V and 3 bases from J, with 10 bases in between.

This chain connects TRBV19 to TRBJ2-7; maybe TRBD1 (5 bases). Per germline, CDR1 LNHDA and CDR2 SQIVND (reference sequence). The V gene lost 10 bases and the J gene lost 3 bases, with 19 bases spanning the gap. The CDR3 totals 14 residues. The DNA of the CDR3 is TGTGCCACCTCCCCGACAGCCGGCCGCTACGAGCAGTACTTC. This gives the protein CATSPTAGRYEQYF.

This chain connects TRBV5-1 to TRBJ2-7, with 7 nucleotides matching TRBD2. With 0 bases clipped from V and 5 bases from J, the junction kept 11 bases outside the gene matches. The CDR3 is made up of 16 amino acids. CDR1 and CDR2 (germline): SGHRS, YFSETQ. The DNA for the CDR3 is TGCGCCAGCAGCTTGGGGTCGCGGGAGCGTGCCCACGAGCAGTACTTC. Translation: CASSLGSRERAHEQYF.

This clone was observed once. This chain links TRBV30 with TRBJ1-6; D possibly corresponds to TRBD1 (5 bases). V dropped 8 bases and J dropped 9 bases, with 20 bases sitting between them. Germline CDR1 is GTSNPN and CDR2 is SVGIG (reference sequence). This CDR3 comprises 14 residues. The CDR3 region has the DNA TGTGCCCTGGGCCAAGGGGTATTTGGTTCACCCCTCCACTTT. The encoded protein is CALGQGVFGSPLHF.

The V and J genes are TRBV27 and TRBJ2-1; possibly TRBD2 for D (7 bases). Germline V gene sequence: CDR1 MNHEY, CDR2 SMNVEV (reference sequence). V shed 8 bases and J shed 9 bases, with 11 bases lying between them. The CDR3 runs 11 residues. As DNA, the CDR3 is TGTGCCAGCGAGGGGGGGGGTGAGCAGTTCTTC. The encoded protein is CASEGGGEQFF.

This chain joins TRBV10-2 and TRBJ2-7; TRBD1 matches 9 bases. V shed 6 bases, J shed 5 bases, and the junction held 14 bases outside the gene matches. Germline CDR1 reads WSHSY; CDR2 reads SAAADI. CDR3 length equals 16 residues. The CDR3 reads CASRPEPGQGYDEQYF. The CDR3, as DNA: TGCGCCAGCAGACCCGAGCCCGGACAGGGGTACGACGAGCAGTACTTC.

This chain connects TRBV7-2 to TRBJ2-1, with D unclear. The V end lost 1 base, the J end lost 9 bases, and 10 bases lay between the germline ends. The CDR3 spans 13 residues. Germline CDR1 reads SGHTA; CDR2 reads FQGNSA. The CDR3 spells CASSLGQGAEQFF. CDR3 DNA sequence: TGTGCCAGCAGCTTAGGGCAAGGCGCTGAGCAGTTCTTC.

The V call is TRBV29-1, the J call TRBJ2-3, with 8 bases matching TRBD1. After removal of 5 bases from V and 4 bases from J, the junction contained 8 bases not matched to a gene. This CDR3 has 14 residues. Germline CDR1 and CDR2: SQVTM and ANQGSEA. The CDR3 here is CSVNTGGHADTQYF. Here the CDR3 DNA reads TGCAGCGTTAATACAGGGGGTCACGCAGATACGCAGTATTTT.

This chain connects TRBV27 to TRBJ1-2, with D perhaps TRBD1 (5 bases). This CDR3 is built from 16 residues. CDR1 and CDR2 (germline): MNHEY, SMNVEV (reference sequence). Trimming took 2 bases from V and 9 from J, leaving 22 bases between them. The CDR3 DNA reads TGTGCCAGCAGTTTAAATCGATTCGGGACGATTGGTAGCTACACCTTC. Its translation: CASSLNRFGTIGSYTF.

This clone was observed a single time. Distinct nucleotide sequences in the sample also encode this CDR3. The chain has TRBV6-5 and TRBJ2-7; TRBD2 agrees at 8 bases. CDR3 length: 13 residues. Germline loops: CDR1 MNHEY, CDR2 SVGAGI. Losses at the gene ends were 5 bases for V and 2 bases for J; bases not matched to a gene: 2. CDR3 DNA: TGTGCCAGCAGTGCGGGAGGCCCCTACGAGCAGTACTTC. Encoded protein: CASSAGGPYEQYF.

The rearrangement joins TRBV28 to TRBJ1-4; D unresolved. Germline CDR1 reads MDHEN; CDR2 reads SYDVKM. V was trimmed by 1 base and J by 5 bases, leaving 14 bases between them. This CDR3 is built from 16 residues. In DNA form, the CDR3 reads TGTGCCAGCAGTTTATATTTCAAGGGTTGGAATGAAAAACTGTTTTTT. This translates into CASSLYFKGWNEKLFF. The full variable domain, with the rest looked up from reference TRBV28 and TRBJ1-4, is DVKVTQSSRYLVKRTGEKVFLECVQDMDHENMFWYRQDPGLGLRLIYFSYDVKMKEKGDIPEGYSVSREKKERFSLILESASTNQTSMYLCASSLYFKGWNEKLFFGSGTQLSVL.

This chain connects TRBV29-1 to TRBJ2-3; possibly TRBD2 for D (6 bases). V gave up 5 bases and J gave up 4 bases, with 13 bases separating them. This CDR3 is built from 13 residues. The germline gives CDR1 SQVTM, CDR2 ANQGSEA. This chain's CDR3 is CSVLGGMADTQYF. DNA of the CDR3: TGCAGCGTTCTAGGAGGGATGGCAGATACGCAGTATTTT.

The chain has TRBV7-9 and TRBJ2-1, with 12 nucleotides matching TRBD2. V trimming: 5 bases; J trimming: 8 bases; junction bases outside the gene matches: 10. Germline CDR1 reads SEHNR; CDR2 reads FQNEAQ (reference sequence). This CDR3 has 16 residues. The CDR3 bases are TGTGCCAGCAGCCGGACTAGCGGGATCGAGTTTCATGAGCAGTTCTTC. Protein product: CASSRTSGIEFHEQFF.

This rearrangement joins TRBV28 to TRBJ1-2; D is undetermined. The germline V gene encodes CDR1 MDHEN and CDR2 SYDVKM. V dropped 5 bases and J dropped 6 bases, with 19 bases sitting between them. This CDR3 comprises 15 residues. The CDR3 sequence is CASSPTGEKDHGYTF. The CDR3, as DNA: TGTGCCAGCAGTCCCACCGGAGAAAAAGACCATGGCTACACCTTC.

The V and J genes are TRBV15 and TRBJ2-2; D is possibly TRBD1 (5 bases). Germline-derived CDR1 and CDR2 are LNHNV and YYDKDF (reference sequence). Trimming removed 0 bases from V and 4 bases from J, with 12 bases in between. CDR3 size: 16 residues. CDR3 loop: CATSRDEGALTGELFF. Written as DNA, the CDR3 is TGTGCCACCAGCAGAGATGAAGGGGCCCTCACCGGGGAGCTGTTTTTT. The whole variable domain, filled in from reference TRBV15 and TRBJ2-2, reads DAMVIQNPRYQVTQFGKPVTLSCSQTLNHNVMYWYQQKSSQAPKLLFHYYDKDFNNEADTPDNFQSRRPNTSFCFLDIRSPGLGDTAMYLCATSRDEGALTGELFFGEGSRLTVL.

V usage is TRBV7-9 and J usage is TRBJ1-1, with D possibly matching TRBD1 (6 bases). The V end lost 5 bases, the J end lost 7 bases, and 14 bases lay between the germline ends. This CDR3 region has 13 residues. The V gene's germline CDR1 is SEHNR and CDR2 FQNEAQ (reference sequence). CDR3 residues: CASSTTIQGEAFF. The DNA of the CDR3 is TGTGCCAGCAGCACCACGATACAGGGTGAAGCTTTCTTT.

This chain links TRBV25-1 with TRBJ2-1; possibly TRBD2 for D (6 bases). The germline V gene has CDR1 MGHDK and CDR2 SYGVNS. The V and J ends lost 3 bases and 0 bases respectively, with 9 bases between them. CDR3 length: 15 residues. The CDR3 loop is CASSEGGHSYNEQFF. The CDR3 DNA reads TGTGCCAGCAGTGAGGGAGGACACTCCTACAATGAGCAGTTCTTC. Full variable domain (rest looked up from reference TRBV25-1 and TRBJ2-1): EADIYQTPRYLVIGTGKKITLECSQTMGHDKMYWYQQDPGMELHLIHYSYGVNSTEKGDLSSESTVSRIRTEHFPLTLESARPSHTSQYLCASSEGGHSYNEQFFGPGTRLTVL.

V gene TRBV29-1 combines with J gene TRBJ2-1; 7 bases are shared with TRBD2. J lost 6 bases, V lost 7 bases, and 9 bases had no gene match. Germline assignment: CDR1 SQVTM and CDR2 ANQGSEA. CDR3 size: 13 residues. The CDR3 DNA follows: TGCAGCGCCGAGGGACTATCCCTCAATGAGCAGTTCTTC. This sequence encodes CSAEGLSLNEQFF.

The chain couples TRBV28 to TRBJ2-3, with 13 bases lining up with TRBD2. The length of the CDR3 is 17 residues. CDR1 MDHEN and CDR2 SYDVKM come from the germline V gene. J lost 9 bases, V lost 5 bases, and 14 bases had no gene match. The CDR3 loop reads CASSPGTSGIPQWTQYF. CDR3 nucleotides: TGTGCCAGCAGTCCAGGGACTAGCGGGATCCCTCAGTGGACGCAGTATTTT.

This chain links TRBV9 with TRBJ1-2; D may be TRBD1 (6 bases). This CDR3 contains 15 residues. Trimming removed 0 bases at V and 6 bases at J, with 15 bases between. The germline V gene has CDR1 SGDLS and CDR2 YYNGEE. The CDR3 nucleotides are TGTGCCAGCAGCGTAGGAGGGGGGCTCGGGCATGGCTACACCTTC. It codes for CASSVGGGLGHGYTF.

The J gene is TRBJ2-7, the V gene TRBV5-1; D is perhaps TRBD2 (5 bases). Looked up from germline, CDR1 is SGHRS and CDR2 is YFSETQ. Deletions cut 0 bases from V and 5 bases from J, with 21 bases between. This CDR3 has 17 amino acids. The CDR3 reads CASSLDSLVTAGDEQYF. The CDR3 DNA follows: TGCGCCAGCAGCTTGGATTCCCTAGTGACGGCCGGGGACGAGCAGTACTTC.

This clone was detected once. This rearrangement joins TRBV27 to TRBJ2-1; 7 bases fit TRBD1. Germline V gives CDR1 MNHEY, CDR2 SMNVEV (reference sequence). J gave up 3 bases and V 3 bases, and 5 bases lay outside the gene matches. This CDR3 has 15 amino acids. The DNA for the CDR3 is TGTGCCAGCAGTTTGGGGCAGGGGGACTACAATGAGCAGTTCTTC. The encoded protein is CASSLGQGDYNEQFF.

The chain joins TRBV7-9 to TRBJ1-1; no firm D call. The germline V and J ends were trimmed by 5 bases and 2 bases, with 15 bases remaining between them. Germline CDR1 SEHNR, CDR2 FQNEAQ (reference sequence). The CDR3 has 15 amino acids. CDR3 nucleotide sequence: TGTGCCAGCAGCCTAGGGTGGGCGGGAAACACTGAAGCTTTCTTT. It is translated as CASSLGWAGNTEAFF.